The 29 T cell receptor beta chains presented below share a single source sample, sequenced in a study of beta chain features in type 1 diabetes. Study-level points and caveats: Shortening that was moderate but significant affected the TCRB CDR3s of Type 1 diabetes patients in all four CD4+ subsets.

Antigens for these TCRs are unknown. What was sequenced were expressed TCRB transcripts, since all of the isolated RNA had been reverse transcribed. Libraries were prepared by immunoSEQ multiplex PCR; TCRdb keeps only in-frame clonotypes and omits some of them. The table shows hundreds of thousands of clones, with 10% to 15% occurring only once. The specimen was naive CD4+ T cells from blood. These receptors were taken from a woman aged 18-29 years with type 1 diabetes.

The chain uses TRBV7-9 and TRBJ2-1, with 10 bases lining up with TRBD2. The V gene end was trimmed by 2 bases and the J gene end by 5 bases; junction bases not matched to a gene: 3. This CDR3 contains 15 residues. The germline CDR1 and CDR2 sequences are SEHNR and FQNEAQ (reference sequence). This chain's CDR3 is CASSLMGLAHNEQFF. For the CDR3, the DNA is TGTGCCAGCAGCTTAATGGGACTAGCGCACAATGAGCAGTTCTTC.

J is TRBJ2-1 and V is TRBV19; 7 positions agree with TRBD2. This CDR3 has 15 amino acids. The V segment lost 5 bases and the J segment 6 bases; nucleotides outside the gene matches: 10. CDR1 LNHDA and CDR2 SQIVND come from the germline V gene (reference sequence). The chain's CDR3 is CASSLGTTKVNEQFF. DNA of the CDR3: TGTGCCAGTAGTCTCGGGACTACCAAAGTCAATGAGCAGTTCTTC.

V is TRBV2 and J is TRBJ1-2, with D perhaps TRBD1 (6 bases). Germline-derived CDR1 and CDR2 are SNHLY and FYNNEI. Trimming removed 3 bases at V and 5 bases at J, with 10 bases between. The CDR3 contains 13 residues. The DNA of the CDR3 is TGTGCCAGCAGTGATGGGGGCTTGTATGGCTACACCTTC. It codes for CASSDGGLYGYTF.

V usage is TRBV5-6 and J usage is TRBJ2-2; possible D gene TRBD1, 6 bases. Germline CDR1 is SGHDT and CDR2 is YYEEEE. V was shortened by 7 bases and J by 6 bases, with 13 bases between the two germline ends. CDR3 length: 13 residues. CDR3 region: CASLRTVAGELFF. The CDR3 DNA follows: TGTGCCAGCCTGCGGACAGTCGCCGGGGAGCTGTTTTTT.

This chain links TRBV28 with TRBJ2-7, with D tentatively TRBD1 (5 bases). This CDR3 spans 13 amino acids. Trimming removed 7 bases at V and 0 bases at J, with 10 bases between. Germline V gene sequence: CDR1 MDHEN, CDR2 SYDVKM. The chain's CDR3 is CASTLTDSYEQYF. CDR3 coding DNA: TGTGCCAGCACCCTGACAGACTCCTACGAGCAGTACTTC. Looking up the rest from reference TRBV28 and TRBJ2-7 gives the full variable domain: DVKVTQSSRYLVKRTGEKVFLECVQDMDHENMFWYRQDPGLGLRLIYFSYDVKMKEKGDIPEGYSVSREKKERFSLILESASTNQTSMYLCASTLTDSYEQYFGPGTRLTVT.

Remarks on this clone: The sample holds other DNA sequences that translate to the same CDR3. The chain recombines TRBV5-1 with TRBJ2-3; 9 bases map to TRBD2. Germline trimming cut 4 bases from V and 2 bases from J; bases unmatched to any gene: 5. The length of the CDR3 is 15 residues. The V gene's germline CDR1 is SGHRS and CDR2 YFSETQ. CDR3 DNA: TGCGCCAGCAGCCCAGCGGGAGGTTCCACAGATACGCAGTATTTT. Translated, it gives CASSPAGGSTDTQYF.

This clone showed up just a few times. The chain is built from TRBV20-1 and TRBJ2-3; TRBD2 matches at 7 bases. V shed 6 bases and J 6 bases; nucleotides not matched to a gene: 3. The CDR3 has 11 residues. Germline CDR1 DFQATT, CDR2 SNEGSKA (reference sequence). The CDR3 DNA sequence: TGCAGTGCCGCGGGGGTGGATACGCAGTATTTT. Translated: CSAAGVDTQYF.

The V and J genes are TRBV19 and TRBJ2-7, with 7 bases lining up with TRBD1. Trimming cost V 6 bases and J 2 bases; bases outside gene matches: 13. The CDR3 extends over 16 amino acids. Looked up from germline, CDR1 is LNHDA and CDR2 is SQIVND (reference sequence). The CDR3 coding sequence is TGTGCCAGTAGCCCGGGCCAAGGGGGCTATACCTACGAGCAGTACTTC. Its translation: CASSPGQGGYTYEQYF.

The chain employs TRBV18 and TRBJ1-3, with D tentatively TRBD1 (5 bases). CDR1 and CDR2 (germline): KGHSH, LQKENI. This CDR3 is 15 amino acids long. Between the trimmed V and J ends, which lost 2 bases and 0 bases, there was a span of 8 bases. The CDR3 sequence: CASSPLQDSGNTIYF. Here the CDR3 DNA reads TGTGCCAGCTCACCATTACAGGACTCTGGAAACACCATATATTTT.

The V gene is TRBV10-2, the J gene TRBJ2-7; possibly TRBD1 for D (6 bases). Germline loops: CDR1 WSHSY, CDR2 SAAADI. The CDR3 is 15 amino acids. The V end lost 6 bases, the J end lost 0 bases, and 15 bases lay between the germline ends. The CDR3 region has the DNA TGCGCCAGCAGGCTGACAGGAGTTAACTCCTACGAGCAGTACTTC. Its protein is CASRLTGVNSYEQYF.

The gene calls are TRBV6-6 and TRBJ1-5, with D possibly matching TRBD1 (5 bases). This CDR3 has 13 residues. The V end lost 7 bases, the J end lost 7 bases, and 14 bases lay between the germline ends. The germline CDR1 and CDR2 sequences are MNHNY and SVGAGI (reference sequence). This chain's CDR3 is CASTRGGEQPQHF. The CDR3 bases are TGTGCCAGCACTCGGGGAGGGGAACAGCCCCAGCATTTT.

The table lists this clone with a few counts. The chain combines TRBV18 with TRBJ2-5; D may be TRBD1 (6 bases). The CDR3 length is 13 residues. V was trimmed by 8 bases and J by 5 bases, leaving 15 bases between them. Germline CDR1 is KGHSH and CDR2 is LQKENI. The CDR3 region is CASKTNREETQYF. CDR3 DNA sequence: TGTGCCAGCAAGACTAACAGGGAGGAGACCCAGTACTTC.

The V call is TRBV4-1, the J call TRBJ2-5; D is perhaps TRBD2 (5 bases). The germline CDR1 and CDR2 sequences are MGHRA and YSYEKL. V was shortened by 0 bases and J by 5 bases, with 13 bases between the two germline ends. CDR3 length: 15 amino acids. The CDR3 protein is CASSQEGGFGETQYF. CDR3 DNA sequence: TGCGCCAGCAGCCAAGAAGGCGGGTTTGGTGAGACCCAGTACTTC.

There are a few counts of this clone. This chain joins TRBV7-2 and TRBJ2-7, with 9 bases that match TRBD1. The CDR3 length is 15 residues. Germline values: CDR1 SGHTA, CDR2 FQGNSA. V shed 5 bases and J 9 bases; nucleotides not matched to a gene: 14. The CDR3 DNA reads as TGTGCCAGCAGCGACGGACCGGGACAGGGAGGCCGGCAGTACTTC. It encodes CASSDGPGQGGRQYF.

The J gene is TRBJ1-1, the V gene TRBV7-9, with TRBD1 as a possible D gene (6 bases). V lost 7 bases to trimming and J lost 1 base, with 22 bases between them. This CDR3 has 17 amino acids. Germline lookup yields CDR1 SEHNR and CDR2 FQNEAQ (reference sequence). The CDR3 spells CASTTSGAAGANTEAFF. DNA of the CDR3: TGTGCCAGCACAACAAGCGGAGCAGCGGGGGCGAACACTGAAGCTTTCTTT.

V gene TRBV27 combines with J gene TRBJ2-7, with a tentative D call TRBD2 (5 bases). Germline V CDR1 and CDR2: MNHEY, SMNVEV (reference sequence). V lost 10 bases and J 2 bases, leaving 18 bases between the germline ends. The CDR3 runs to 14 residues. Here the CDR3 reads CATSIRTPAYEQYF. CDR3 bases: TGTGCCACCTCCATCCGGACTCCTGCCTACGAGCAGTACTTC.

V and J are TRBV9 and TRBJ1-2; a possible D gene is TRBD1 (6 bases). CDR3 length: 16 residues. The V gene's germline CDR1 is SGDLS and CDR2 YYNGEE. The V end lost 0 bases, the J end lost 4 bases, and 16 bases lay between the germline ends. The CDR3 nucleotides read TGTGCCAGCAGCGTAGGGGCGGGGGGCCCCAGCTATGGCTACACCTTC. Translated: CASSVGAGGPSYGYTF.

This CDR3 reads CASSQDWLGASGTYEQYF. The CDR3 DNA sequence: TGCGCCAGCAGCCAAGATTGGTTAGGGGCTAGCGGTACCTACGAGCAGTACTTC. V usage is TRBV4-3 and J usage is TRBJ2-7, with 7 bases that match TRBD2. J gave up 2 bases and V 0 bases, and 13 bases lay outside the gene matches. Germline assignment: CDR1 LGHNA and CDR2 YSLEER. The CDR3 has 18 amino acids.

In this sample, this clone turned up a few times. The chain carries TRBV14 and TRBJ2-7, with unresolved D. Germline values: CDR1 SGHDN, CDR2 FVKESK. This CDR3 contains 12 residues. Trimming shortened V by 0 bases and J by 6 bases, and 6 bases separated the two germline ends. DNA for the CDR3: TGTGCCAGCAGCCAAGATTTCGGCGAGCAGTACTTC. Residues: CASSQDFGEQYF.

V and J are TRBV18 and TRBJ1-1; tentative D call: TRBD1 (5 bases). The germline V gene encodes CDR1 KGHSH and CDR2 LQKENI. Deletions cut 2 bases from V and 5 bases from J, with 18 bases between. This CDR3 spans 16 amino acids. Here the CDR3 reads CASSPVAQGGNTEAFF. The CDR3 DNA follows: TGTGCCAGCTCACCAGTTGCTCAGGGCGGTAATACTGAAGCTTTCTTT.

Only a few counts were recorded for this clone. The CDR3 protein is CASSLSGRGTGELFF. CDR3 sequence (DNA): TGCGCCAGCAGCTTGTCCGGGAGAGGGACCGGGGAGCTGTTTTTT. The chain recombines TRBV5-1 with TRBJ2-2; D might be TRBD2 (6 bases). Trimming removed 1 base from V and 5 bases from J, with 12 bases in between. Looked up from germline, CDR1 is SGHRS and CDR2 is YFSETQ. This CDR3 comprises 15 residues.

This chain uses TRBV14 with TRBJ1-5; TRBD1 matches at 9 bases. CDR1 and CDR2 (germline): SGHDN, FVKESK. Trimming at V came to 4 bases and at J to 2 bases, leaving 3 bases not matched to a gene. The CDR3 runs to 15 residues. CDR3 region: CASSLTGGGNQPQHF. The CDR3 DNA reads as TGTGCCAGCAGCCTAACAGGGGGCGGCAATCAGCCCCAGCATTTT.

The chain uses TRBV5-1 and TRBJ2-1; 7 nucleotides match TRBD1. V was clipped by 7 bases and J by 5 bases; unmatched bases: 12. The CDR3 runs to 15 residues. Germline-derived CDR1 and CDR2 are SGHRS and YFSETQ. The CDR3, as DNA: TGCGCCAGCGGTATTGCAGGGGGAGTGGACAATGAGCAGTTCTTC. The encoded protein is CASGIAGGVDNEQFF. Full variable domain (rest looked up from reference TRBV5-1 and TRBJ2-1): KAGVTQTPRYLIKTRGQQVTLSCSPISGHRSVSWYQQTPGQGLQFLFEYFSETQRNKGNFPGRFSGRQFSNSRSEMNVSTLELGDSALYLCASGIAGGVDNEQFFGPGTRLTVL.

This clone was counted between two and nine times. V gene TRBV5-1 combines with J gene TRBJ1-5; 8 positions match TRBD1. This CDR3 contains 15 residues. The germline V gene has CDR1 SGHRS and CDR2 YFSETQ. Unmatched junction bases numbered 9, after V lost 4 bases and J lost 6 bases. The CDR3 protein is CASSPAGGGTQPQHF. DNA for the CDR3: TGCGCCAGCAGCCCCGCAGGGGGCGGAACTCAGCCCCAGCATTTT. The full variable domain, rest sourced from reference TRBV5-1 and TRBJ1-5, is KAGVTQTPRYLIKTRGQQVTLSCSPISGHRSVSWYQQTPGQGLQFLFEYFSETQRNKGNFPGRFSGRQFSNSRSEMNVSTLELGDSALYLCASSPAGGGTQPQHFGDGTRLSIL.

This clone turned up a few times. The chain employs TRBV7-9 and TRBJ1-5; no clear D. V was shortened by 1 base and J by 7 bases, with 8 bases between the two germline ends. CDR3 length: 13 residues. Germline V gene sequence: CDR1 SEHNR, CDR2 FQNEAQ (reference sequence). Here the CDR3 reads CASSLEDGQPQHF. CDR3 DNA: TGTGCCAGCAGCTTAGAAGATGGCCAGCCCCAGCATTTT.

A few counts support this clone. The J gene is TRBJ2-1, the V gene TRBV7-9, with TRBD2 as a possible D gene (6 bases). V was cut by 2 bases and J by 2 bases, with 16 bases left in between. The CDR3 covers 17 residues. Per the germline V gene, CDR1 is SEHNR and CDR2 is FQNEAQ (reference sequence). CDR3 sequence (DNA): TGTGCCAGCAGCTTAAGCCCTTCTAGCGCGCCCTACAATGAGCAGTTCTTC. Its protein product is CASSLSPSSAPYNEQFF.

The genes are TRBV4-1 and TRBJ1-3; D is perhaps TRBD1 (5 bases). With 0 bases removed from V and 7 bases from J, the gap between germline ends came to 19 bases. The germline V gene has CDR1 MGHRA and CDR2 YSYEKL. The CDR3 is 17 residues long. The CDR3: CASSQDRTERGNNTIYF. The CDR3 DNA reads TGCGCCAGCAGCCAAGATCGTACGGAAAGGGGCAACAACACCATATATTTT.

This chain connects TRBV7-2 to TRBJ2-3, with 10 nucleotides matching TRBD2. J gave up 8 bases and V 1 base, and 12 bases lay outside the gene matches. The germline V gene encodes CDR1 SGHTA and CDR2 FQGNSA. This CDR3 has 17 residues. The CDR3 is CASSLVSGSGGAGTQYF. The DNA of the CDR3 is TGTGCCAGCAGCTTAGTATCAGGCAGCGGGGGGGCGGGTACGCAGTATTTT. Using reference TRBV7-2 and TRBJ2-3 for the parts outside the CDR3, the full variable domain is GAGVSQSPSNKVTEKGKDVELRCDPISGHTALYWYRQSLGQGLEFLIYFQGNSAPDKSGLPSDRFSAERTGGSVSTLTIQRTQQEDSAVYLCASSLVSGSGGAGTQYFGPGTRLTVL.

This clone was seen more than once but under ten times. The rearrangement joins TRBV29-1 to TRBJ2-7, with a possible D match to TRBD1 (6 bases). Germline V gene sequence: CDR1 SQVTM, CDR2 ANQGSEA. This CDR3 is built from 16 residues. V lost 4 bases to trimming and J lost 2 bases, with 21 bases between them. The CDR3 coding sequence is TGCAGCGTTGGGTTCTGGGGGACACGGAGGACCTACGAGCAGTACTTC. Amino acid sequence: CSVGFWGTRRTYEQYF.